This T cell receptor (beta chain) stems from a study of early T cells in non-severe SARS-CoV-2 infection. Germline V CDR1 and CDR2: MGHRA, YSYEKL. V dropped 4 bases and J dropped 8 bases, with 12 bases sitting between them. The CDR3 consists of 13 residues. MiXCR was run by TCRdb on the 5' RACE reads, yielding one entry per CDR3 protein. The table shows some 66,000 distinct CDR3 sequences, with under 15% occurring only once. The V gene is TRBV4-1, the J gene TRBJ1-5; no definite D call. This receptor was taken from an adult who was a healthcare worker with PCR-confirmed SARS-CoV-2 infection or an uninfected control (not recorded which). Material for sequencing was whole blood. CDR3 loop: CASSRSDVEPQHF. The DNA of the CDR3 is TGCGCCAGCAGCCGCTCTGACGTGGAGCCCCAGCATTTT.